This TCR beta chain was sequenced during a study of early T cells in non-severe SARS-CoV-2 infection. Individual cDNA molecules were tagged with unique molecular identifiers, the study reported. TCRdb itself ran the 5' RACE reads through MiXCR, one entry per CDR3 protein. Found here are tens of thousands of distinct CDR3 sequences, 10% to 15% of them singletons; the top ten hold approximately 4.8%. Worth noting for this clonotype: A much larger clonotype is one base distant, so this may be a read error.

The CDR3 consists of 15 residues. Material for sequencing was whole blood. This chain connects TRBV12-3 or TRBV12-4 to TRBJ2-7, with D possibly called TRBD1 or TRBD2 (6 bases each). The TCR originated in an adult who was a healthcare worker with PCR-confirmed SARS-CoV-2 infection or an uninfected control (not recorded which). CDR3 sequence reads: CASSLSGARVYDQYF. The CDR3 DNA reads as TGTGCCAGCAGTTTGTCGGGGGCGAGGGTCTACGACCAGTACTTC.